The 17 T cell receptor beta chains below all came from one sample that was sequenced in a study of blood T cell repertoires in COVID-19. The data were produced by immunoSEQ multiplex PCR, yet TCRdb's version contains in-frame clones alone and is incomplete. The sample consists of approximately 160,000 clones, under 85% of them appearing once. Sequenced input: peripheral blood. These receptors were collected from a man aged 65-85 years with acute or convalescent COVID-19.

V and J are TRBV5-4 and TRBJ2-2; D not resolved. The CDR3 runs to 15 residues. Germline V gene sequence: CDR1 SGHNT, CDR2 YYREEE (reference sequence). The V end was cut by 0 bases, the J end by 4 bases, with 10 bases between. CDR3 protein: CASSLASVGTGELFF. The CDR3 DNA reads TGTGCCAGCAGCTTGGCCTCCGTCGGCACCGGGGAGCTGTTTTTT. The variable domain in full, with the rest retrieved from reference TRBV5-4 and TRBJ2-2, is ETGVTQSPTHLIKTRGQQVTLRCSSQSGHNTVSWYQQALGQGPQFIFQYYREEENGRGNFPPRFSGLQFPNYSSELNVNALELDDSALYLCASSLASVGTGELFFGEGSRLTVL.

This chain uses TRBV7-8 with TRBJ1-2; TRBD1 might be the D (5 bases). Trimming took 0 bases from V and 2 from J, leaving 7 bases between them. The CDR3 is 14 residues long. Per the germline V gene, CDR1 is SGHVS and CDR2 is FQNEAQ. The CDR3 loop is CASSLAAGNYGYTF. As DNA, the CDR3 is TGTGCCAGCAGCTTAGCAGCAGGGAACTATGGCTACACCTTC.

The chain uses TRBV11-3 and TRBJ2-7; 9 positions match TRBD2. Germline V CDR1 and CDR2: SGHNT, YENEEA. The CDR3 runs 14 residues. With 1 base clipped from V and 5 bases from J, the junction kept 3 bases outside the gene matches. CDR3 coding DNA: TGTGCCAGCAGCTTAGGCGGGAGGGCGGACGAGCAGTACTTC. Its translation: CASSLGGRADEQYF.

This sequence joins TRBV5-6 and TRBJ2-2; 9 bases match TRBD1. V lost 4 bases to trimming and J lost 4 bases; unmatched junction nucleotides: 5. This CDR3 spans 15 amino acids. Germline V gene data show CDR1 as SGHDT and CDR2 as YYEEEE. The CDR3 loop is CASSPGTGSTGELFF. The CDR3 DNA is TGTGCCAGCAGCCCCGGGACAGGGTCCACCGGGGAGCTGTTTTTT.

CDR3 in DNA: TGTGCCAGTAGTGGGGGACAGGCTAGCTCCTATAATTCACCCCTCCACTTT. The encoded protein is CASSGGQASSYNSPLHF. The rearrangement joins TRBV19 to TRBJ1-6, with 8 bases matching TRBD1. Germline CDR1 and CDR2: LNHDA and SQIVND (reference sequence). Trimming at V came to 5 bases and at J to 0 bases, leaving 6 bases not matched to a gene. The CDR3 is 17 residues long.

V gene TRBV19 combines with J gene TRBJ2-5, with 8 positions matching TRBD1. From germline, CDR1 is LNHDA and CDR2 SQIVND (reference sequence). The CDR3 covers 16 residues. V lost 5 bases to trimming and J lost 4 bases; unmatched junction nucleotides: 12. This CDR3 is CASSVAPGQVGETQYF. The CDR3 region has the DNA TGTGCCAGTAGTGTCGCCCCGGGACAGGTGGGAGAGACCCAGTACTTC.

The chain joins TRBV24-1 to TRBJ2-5, with D tentatively TRBD1 (6 bases). From germline, CDR1 is KGHDR and CDR2 SFDVKD. Trimming stripped 4 bases from V and 7 bases from J, with 18 bases between. This CDR3 has 15 residues. The CDR3 nucleotides read TGTGCCACCAGTGACCGGACAGTCCCCTCGGGGACCCAGTACTTC. Encoded protein: CATSDRTVPSGTQYF.

The chain has TRBV19 and TRBJ2-1, with TRBD1 matching over 9 bases. The CDR3 is made up of 13 amino acids. V shed 6 bases and J 6 bases; nucleotides not matched to a gene: 3. Germline V CDR1 and CDR2: LNHDA, SQIVND (reference sequence). CDR3 sequence (DNA): TGTGCCAGTAGCCTGGACAGGGGCAATGAGCAGTTCTTC. Amino acids: CASSLDRGNEQFF.

CDR3 coding DNA: TGTGCCAGCAGTTATTCGGCAGGCCTCAACTATGGCTACACCTTC. Its protein product is CASSYSAGLNYGYTF. This chain joins TRBV6-5 and TRBJ1-2, with D hard to call. Germline assignment: CDR1 MNHEY and CDR2 SVGAGI. Trimming took 3 bases from V and 2 from J, leaving 13 bases between them. The CDR3 totals 15 residues.

The chain uses TRBV9 and TRBJ1-2; TRBD1 aligns across 8 bases. Germline CDR1 reads SGDLS; CDR2 reads YYNGEE. The CDR3 is 12 residues long. With V trimmed by 4 bases and J by 7 bases, 3 bases remained unmatched. CDR3 in DNA: TGTGCCAGCAGCCCCGGACAGGGTGGCTACACCTTC. Its translation: CASSPGQGGYTF. Drawing the rest from reference TRBV9 and TRBJ1-2, the complete variable domain is DSGVTQTPKHLITATGQRVTLRCSPRSGDLSVYWYQQSLDQGLQFLIQYYNGEERAKGNILERFSAQQFPDLHSELNLSSLELGDSALYFCASSPGQGGYTFGSGTRLTVV.

This clone was observed a handful of times. V and J are TRBV6-5 and TRBJ2-7; 12 positions agree with TRBD2. This CDR3 contains 14 residues. Germline CDR1 and CDR2: MNHEY and SVGAGI. Trimming removed 8 bases from V and 3 bases from J; junction bases left unmatched: 5. The CDR3 nucleotides read TGTGCCAGCCGGACTAGCGGGGTGATCTACGAGCAGTACTTC. Encoded protein: CASRTSGVIYEQYF.

The chain combines TRBV15 with TRBJ1-2; TRBD1 matches 8 bases. Losses at the gene ends were 0 bases for V and 3 bases for J; bases not matched to a gene: 6. The CDR3 spans 16 residues. Germline V gene sequence: CDR1 LNHNV, CDR2 YYDKDF (reference sequence). The CDR3 sequence: CATSRDGQGVDYGYTF. The CDR3 DNA sequence: TGTGCCACCAGCAGAGATGGACAGGGAGTGGACTATGGCTACACCTTC.

The V and J genes are TRBV27 and TRBJ2-1, with a tentative D call TRBD2 (6 bases). The CDR3 length is 17 residues. V lost 5 bases and J lost 2, with 19 bases in between. In germline, CDR1 is MNHEY, CDR2 SMNVEV (reference sequence). CDR3 residues: CASSPEIFGSPYNEQFF. DNA of the CDR3: TGTGCCAGCAGTCCCGAGATTTTCGGGAGTCCCTACAATGAGCAGTTCTTC.

This clone has a single count. The chain combines TRBV10-3 with TRBJ1-1; the match to TRBD1 covers 8 bases. V shed 8 bases, J shed 1 base, and the junction held 3 bases outside the gene matches. The germline V gene has CDR1 ENHRY and CDR2 SYGVKD. The CDR3 sequence is 13 residues long. CDR3 region: CAIGTGPNTEAFF. CDR3 bases: TGTGCCATCGGGACAGGACCGAACACTGAAGCTTTCTTT.

V usage is TRBV30 and J usage is TRBJ1-5; 8 bases match TRBD1. V trimming: 5 bases; J trimming: 2 bases; junction bases outside the gene matches: 5. This CDR3 is built from 14 residues. CDR1 GTSNPN and CDR2 SVGIG come from the germline V gene (reference sequence). As DNA, the CDR3 is TGTGCCTGGGGTCTGACAGGGGGCAATCAGCCCCAGCATTTT. Protein product: CAWGLTGGNQPQHF.

V and J are TRBV6-5 and TRBJ1-5; D may be TRBD1 (6 bases). Germline V CDR1 and CDR2: MNHEY, SVGAGI. The CDR3 consists of 14 residues. Trimming removed 8 bases from V and 2 bases from J, with 13 bases in between. Written as DNA, the CDR3 is TGTGCCAGCTCGCCAGGGGTTGGCAATCAGCCCCAGCATTTT. Encoded protein: CASSPGVGNQPQHF.

The CDR3 nucleotides are TGTGCCAGCAGCAAAAACTCCGGGGGCACAGATACGCAGTATTTT. The encoded protein is CASSKNSGGTDTQYF. The chain is built from TRBV13 and TRBJ2-3, with D perhaps matching TRBD2 (5 bases). With 5 bases removed from V and 1 base from J, the gap between germline ends came to 13 bases. The V gene's germline CDR1 is PRHDT and CDR2 FYEKMQ (reference sequence). The CDR3 runs 15 residues.